Sequencing of this T cell receptor (beta chain) was carried out in a study of Ad26.COV2.S vaccination and SARS-CoV-2 variants. Overall study: Once, or twice with 56 days between doses, Ad26.COV2.S was given intramuscularly.

Measured with immunoSEQ multiplex PCR; TCRdb has only the in-frame clones, and not every one. The sample carries about 330,000 clones, roughly 90% recorded once. This clone was counted a single time. In germline, CDR1 is SQVTM, CDR2 ANQGSEA. V dropped 1 base and J dropped 0; count of bases not matched to a gene: 4. The CDR3 is 15 amino acids. As for treatment: 19 received Ad26.COV2.S at low or high dose, single or two shots; roughly five received placebo; per-sample allocation not given. Specimens were obtained on day 63 following the first vaccine or placebo injection. Expressing Wuhan-strain SARS-CoV-2 spike, an Ad26 vector served as the vaccine.

The sequenced sample was peripheral blood, obtained in a trial of Ad26.COV2.S vaccine versus placebo. J is TRBJ2-3 and V is TRBV29-1; TRBD2 matches at 7 bases. The source is a person between 18 and 65 years old who received the Ad26.COV2.S COVID-19 vaccine or a placebo. CDR3 sequence reads: CSVEASGTSTDTQYF. The DNA of the CDR3 is TGCAGCGTTGAAGCAAGCGGGACTAGCACAGATACGCAGTATTTT.